This TCR beta chain emerged from a study of shared clonotypes between healthy human individuals. Whole-study results and caveats: Clonotypes shared by all four donors outscored non-shared clonotypes in generation probability.

Of note for this clone: Its antigen remains unknown.

TCRdb's table, derived via immunoSEQ multiplex PCR, lists solely in-frame clones and lacks some. The repertoire holds over a million clones, with 95% to 99% as singletons. V lost 4 bases and J lost 4; bases outside the gene matches: 10. The CDR3 runs 16 residues. Germline CDR1 reads SGDLS; CDR2 reads YYNGEE. The sample comprised naive CD4+ T cells sorted from blood. Stated subset: CD45RA+ positively selected. The origin of this receptor is a young man in good health. The J gene is TRBJ2-1, the V gene TRBV9; 8 bases line up with TRBD2. The chain's CDR3 is CASSQHLAGLYNEQFF. Written as DNA, the CDR3 is TGTGCCAGCAGCCAACACTTAGCGGGACTTTACAATGAGCAGTTCTTC. The full variable domain, in which reference TRBV9 and TRBJ2-1 provide the parts outside the CDR3, is DSGVTQTPKHLITATGQRVTLRCSPRSGDLSVYWYQQSLDQGLQFLIQYYNGEERAKGNILERFSAQQFPDLHSELNLSSLELGDSALYFCASSQHLAGLYNEQFFGPGTRLTVL.